Below are 32 T cell receptor beta chains sequenced from a single sample in a study of blood T cell repertoires in COVID-19. TCRdb's table, derived via immunoSEQ multiplex PCR, lists solely in-frame clones and lacks some. The table includes about 670,000 clones, 80% to 90% detected once. Input material: peripheral blood. These receptors came from a woman between 18 and 29 years old with acute or convalescent COVID-19.

The J gene is TRBJ1-1, the V gene TRBV7-2; TRBD1 might be the D (6 bases). The germline V gene has CDR1 SGHTA and CDR2 FQGNSA. This CDR3 has 15 residues. V was shortened by 2 bases and J by 1 base, with 11 bases between the two germline ends. CDR3 coding DNA: TGTGCCAGCAGCTTATCAGGGGCGACGAACACTGAAGCTTTCTTT. It yields the protein CASSLSGATNTEAFF.

The chain is built from TRBV19 and TRBJ2-1; a weak D match, TRBD1 (5 bases). CDR3 length: 15 residues. Germline CDR1 is LNHDA and CDR2 is SQIVND (reference sequence). The germline V and J ends were trimmed by 0 bases and 4 bases, with 10 bases remaining between them. The CDR3 loop is CASSIDRDGYNEQFF. The CDR3 nucleotides read TGTGCCAGTAGTATAGACAGGGATGGTTACAATGAGCAGTTCTTC.

The V gene is TRBV6-6, the J gene TRBJ1-1; 7 bases map to TRBD1. This CDR3 is 13 amino acids long. V lost 6 bases and J lost 5; bases outside the gene matches: 6. The V gene's germline CDR1 is MNHNY and CDR2 SVGAGI (reference sequence). CDR3 sequence: CASSPTTGTEAFF. Here the CDR3 DNA reads TGTGCCAGCAGCCCTACGACAGGGACTGAAGCTTTCTTT.

The V gene is TRBV7-2, the J gene TRBJ1-3; D gene unclear. The CDR3 runs 15 residues. CDR1 and CDR2 from the germline V gene are SGHTA and FQGNSA. V dropped 1 base and J dropped 4 bases, with 11 bases sitting between them. CDR3 protein: CASSLVWAEGNTIYF. For the CDR3, the DNA is TGTGCCAGCAGCTTAGTATGGGCAGAGGGAAACACCATATATTTT.

In this sample, this clone turned up once. The chain has TRBV7-8 and TRBJ2-7; 11 bases are a match to TRBD1. V shed 0 bases and J 0 bases; nucleotides not matched to a gene: 7. This CDR3 is 18 amino acids long. Germline CDR1 SGHVS, CDR2 FQNEAQ. The CDR3 DNA sequence: TGTGCCAGCAGCTTAGCGCCAGGGACAGGGGGAGACTCCTACGAGCAGTACTTC. Translating it yields CASSLAPGTGGDSYEQYF.

The chain is built from TRBV12-3 or TRBV12-4 and TRBJ2-1, with D tentatively TRBD1 (6 bases). V was clipped by 5 bases and J by 14 bases, with 13 bases between them. The CDR3 length is 11 residues. The DNA of the CDR3 is TGTGCCAGCAGTCCCCTGACAGGAAAGTTCTTC. This sequence encodes CASSPLTGKFF.

CDR3 in amino acids: CASSRGGEYEQYF. The DNA for the CDR3 is TGTGCCAGCAGCCGGGGGGGGGAGTACGAGCAGTACTTC. The V call is TRBV6-5, the J call TRBJ2-7; 8 bases align to TRBD2. CDR1 MNHEY and CDR2 SVGAGI come from the germline V gene. This CDR3 has 13 residues. Losses at the gene ends were 6 bases for V and 4 bases for J; bases not matched to a gene: 5.

The J gene is TRBJ1-2, the V gene TRBV18; 7 positions match TRBD1. With V trimmed by 4 bases and J by 4 bases, 0 bases remained unmatched. Germline CDR1 KGHSH, CDR2 LQKENI. The CDR3 has 12 residues. The CDR3 DNA sequence: TGTGCCAGCTCACGGGACAGCTATGGCTACACCTTC. Translating it yields CASSRDSYGYTF.

The chain recombines TRBV30 with TRBJ1-1; D unresolved. CDR1 GTSNPN and CDR2 SVGIG come from the germline V gene (reference sequence). The CDR3 covers 17 residues. Trimming took off 0 bases at V and 4 bases at J, with 21 bases between the two ends. CDR3: CAWSVVGGSLAGTEAFF. The CDR3 DNA is TGTGCCTGGAGTGTAGTCGGAGGGTCTTTGGCGGGCACTGAAGCTTTCTTT.

The chain is built from TRBV5-5 and TRBJ2-3, with 7 bases aligning to TRBD1. The J segment lost 0 bases and the V segment lost 4 bases, leaving 8 bases of the junction unmatched. This CDR3 contains 16 residues. Germline lookup yields CDR1 SGHKS and CDR2 YYEKEE (reference sequence). The CDR3 reads CASSSQTGPSTDTQYF. CDR3 nucleotides: TGTGCCAGCAGCAGCCAGACAGGGCCCAGCACAGATACGCAGTATTTT.

This chain links TRBV7-8 with TRBJ2-2; 7 nucleotides agree with TRBD2. V lost 4 bases to trimming and J lost 7 bases; unmatched junction nucleotides: 3. This CDR3 has 13 residues. Germline lookup yields CDR1 SGHVS and CDR2 FQNEAQ. In nucleotides, the CDR3 is TGTGCCAGCAGCTCCGCGGGGGTCGGGGAGCTGTTTTTT. Protein product: CASSSAGVGELFF.

The chain combines TRBV14 with TRBJ2-7, with 10 nucleotides matching TRBD1. Germline lookup yields CDR1 SGHDN and CDR2 FVKESK. The CDR3 runs 13 residues. The V segment lost 8 bases and the J segment 5 bases; nucleotides outside the gene matches: 6. The CDR3 protein is CASRTGGRHEQYF. DNA for the CDR3: TGTGCCAGCCGGACAGGGGGTCGCCACGAGCAGTACTTC.

The rearrangement uses TRBV12-3 or TRBV12-4 and TRBJ2-7, with a possible D match to TRBD2 (5 bases). The CDR3 is 12 residues long. Trimming cost V 0 bases and J 8 bases, with 8 bases left between them. This CDR3 reads CASSLAEVKQYF. DNA for the CDR3: TGTGCCAGCAGTTTAGCGGAGGTGAAGCAGTACTTC.

The CDR3 reads CASSENRNYGYTF. The CDR3 bases are TGTGCCAGCAGTGAAAACAGGAACTATGGCTACACCTTC. The chain uses TRBV6-4 and TRBJ1-2; the D gene is possibly TRBD1 (5 bases). Germline V CDR1 and CDR2: MRHNA, SNTAGT. This CDR3 is 13 amino acids long. Trimming pared 3 bases from V and 2 bases from J, leaving 7 bases between.

The genes are TRBV29-1 and TRBJ2-1, with TRBD1 matching over 8 bases. V was pared by 6 bases and J by 8 bases, with 12 bases of the junction left unmatched. The CDR3 is 14 amino acids. Germline CDR1 reads SQVTM; CDR2 reads ANQGSEA. The DNA of the CDR3 is TGCAGCGTAAGCCGGGGACAGGAGTCTCATGAGCAGTTCTTC. It codes for CSVSRGQESHEQFF.

The rearrangement joins TRBV5-6 to TRBJ2-5; TRBD2 is a possible D gene (6 bases). Germline V lookup: CDR1 SGHDT, CDR2 YYEEEE. The CDR3 sequence is 14 residues long. V was clipped by 1 base and J by 5 bases, with 12 bases between them. The DNA of the CDR3 is TGTGCCAGCAGCTTGATCGGGGGTTATGAGACCCAGTACTTC. This gives the protein CASSLIGGYETQYF.

This clone was detected only once. The chain has TRBV6-2 or TRBV6-3 and TRBJ1-2, with D perhaps matching TRBD1 (5 bases). V lost 5 bases and J 3 bases, leaving 16 bases between the germline ends. The CDR3 runs 15 residues. Germline CDR1 is MNHEY and CDR2 is SVGEGT. The chain's CDR3 is CASSTRQPDYYGYTF. CDR3 in DNA: TGTGCCAGCAGTACCAGACAGCCGGATTACTATGGCTACACCTTC.

The chain uses TRBV7-2 and TRBJ2-7; D perhaps matches TRBD2 (6 bases). CDR3 length: 14 amino acids. Germline loops: CDR1 SGHTA, CDR2 FQGNSA. V was cut by 3 bases and J by 4 bases, with 13 bases left in between. CDR3: CASSLSGVLYEQYF. The DNA of the CDR3 is TGTGCCAGCAGCTTGTCGGGGGTTTTATACGAGCAGTACTTC.

The rearrangement joins TRBV6-5 to TRBJ1-1; D not certain. Trimming removed 2 bases from V and 4 bases from J, with 11 bases in between. This CDR3 has 14 residues. Germline-derived CDR1 and CDR2 are MNHEY and SVGAGI. The CDR3 DNA reads as TGTGCCAGCAGTTACACCGCGCGGAGCACTGAAGCTTTCTTT. It is translated as CASSYTARSTEAFF.

The chain employs TRBV4-2 and TRBJ1-1; 9 bases are shared with TRBD1. This CDR3 is built from 15 residues. In germline, CDR1 is LGHNA, CDR2 YNFKEQ. With 2 bases clipped from V and 6 bases from J, the junction kept 7 bases outside the gene matches. CDR3 loop: CASSQNRGRIPEAFF. In DNA, the CDR3 is TGTGCCAGCAGCCAAAACAGGGGGCGCATCCCTGAAGCTTTCTTT.

The chain joins TRBV6-4 to TRBJ1-1; D is possibly TRBD1 (5 bases). The CDR3 runs 15 residues. CDR1 and CDR2 from the germline V gene are MRHNA and SNTAGT. The V and J ends lost 4 bases and 2 bases respectively, with 14 bases between them. The CDR3 sequence is CASSAPQGPNTEAFF. The CDR3 DNA sequence: TGTGCCAGCAGTGCCCCCCAGGGTCCCAACACTGAAGCTTTCTTT.

This clone was seen just once. V gene TRBV7-2 combines with J gene TRBJ1-4, with TRBD1 as a possible D gene (6 bases). This CDR3 is 16 amino acids long. Germline V CDR1 and CDR2: SGHTA, FQGNSA. Trimming removed 2 bases from V and 5 bases from J, with 15 bases in between. The CDR3 protein is CASSLRSERGNEKLFF. The DNA of the CDR3 is TGTGCCAGCAGCTTACGCTCAGAGAGGGGGAATGAAAAACTGTTTTTT. Full variable domain (rest looked up from reference TRBV7-2 and TRBJ1-4): GAGVSQSPSNKVTEKGKDVELRCDPISGHTALYWYRQSLGQGLEFLIYFQGNSAPDKSGLPSDRFSAERTGGSVSTLTIQRTQQEDSAVYLCASSLRSERGNEKLFFGSGTQLSVL.

This clone showed up just once. This chain uses TRBV11-2 with TRBJ1-4; 10 bases are shared with TRBD1. J was trimmed by 0 bases and V by 5 bases; bases with no gene match: 3. The CDR3 is 16 amino acids. Per germline, CDR1 SGHAT and CDR2 FQNNGV. The CDR3 is CASSPGTGATNEKLFF. CDR3 nucleotide sequence: TGTGCCAGCAGCCCCGGGACAGGGGCAACTAATGAAAAACTGTTTTTT.

The rearrangement uses TRBV10-2 and TRBJ1-1; D may be TRBD1 (6 bases). CDR3 length: 10 residues. Germline V gene lookup returns CDR1 WSHSY and CDR2 SAAADI. Trimming took 6 bases from V and 7 from J, leaving 6 bases between them. CDR3 nucleotides: TGCGCCAGCAGACAGGGTGAAGCTTTCTTT. The encoded protein is CASRQGEAFF.

The genes are TRBV27 and TRBJ1-2, with unresolved D. The germline V and J ends were trimmed by 0 bases and 4 bases, with 12 bases remaining between them. The CDR3 spans 15 residues. Germline CDR1 and CDR2: MNHEY and SMNVEV (reference sequence). The CDR3 nucleotides read TGTGCCAGCAGTTTATCTGTCCGTGGGCCCTATGGCTACACCTTC. This translates into CASSLSVRGPYGYTF.

The J gene is TRBJ1-4, the V gene TRBV7-9; 10 positions match TRBD1. From germline, CDR1 is SEHNR and CDR2 FQNEAQ (reference sequence). V was clipped by 5 bases and J by 16 bases; unmatched bases: 13. The CDR3 spans 14 residues. Here the CDR3 DNA reads TGTGCCAGCAGCCCGGGGACAGGGGAGGTCAGGACGTTTTTT. Translating gives CASSPGTGEVRTFF.

J is TRBJ1-1 and V is TRBV28, with no clear D. The CDR3 covers 12 residues. V dropped 3 bases and J dropped 11 bases, with 13 bases sitting between them. Germline V gene data show CDR1 as MDHEN and CDR2 as SYDVKM. The CDR3 DNA is TGTGCCAGCAGTTTTCCCCCATCTCGGGCTTTCTTT. Translation: CASSFPPSRAFF.

The chain joins TRBV4-3 to TRBJ1-4; possible D gene TRBD1, 6 bases. This CDR3 is 15 amino acids long. Germline V gene sequence: CDR1 LGHNA, CDR2 YSLEER. V lost 4 bases, J lost 0 bases, and 9 bases lay in between. CDR3 amino acids: CASSRSGATNEKLFF. CDR3 nucleotides: TGCGCCAGCAGCCGATCAGGGGCAACTAATGAAAAACTGTTTTTT.

The rearrangement uses TRBV9 and TRBJ1-5; 7 bases align to TRBD1. This CDR3 contains 13 residues. In germline, CDR1 is SGDLS, CDR2 YYNGEE. J was trimmed by 4 bases and V by 4 bases; bases with no gene match: 2. CDR3: CASSLDRNQPQHF. In nucleotides, the CDR3 is TGTGCCAGCAGCCTGGACAGGAATCAGCCCCAGCATTTT.

This clone was counted a single time. The V and J genes are TRBV5-1 and TRBJ2-7; tentative D call: TRBD2 (6 bases). The CDR3 contains 23 residues. V dropped 1 base and J dropped 3 bases, with 38 bases sitting between them. Looked up from germline, CDR1 is SGHRS and CDR2 is YFSETQ. Here the CDR3 reads CASSLSLFSPVSLFSGYHYEQYF. The DNA for the CDR3 is TGCGCCAGCAGCTTGTCGCTATTTTCCCCCGTCTCTCTCTTTAGCGGATATCACTACGAGCAGTACTTC.

The chain employs TRBV11-3 and TRBJ1-2, with 10 bases matching TRBD1. The CDR3 runs 15 residues. Germline V gene data show CDR1 as SGHNT and CDR2 as YENEEA. V trimming: 4 bases; J trimming: 8 bases; junction bases outside the gene matches: 10. The CDR3 protein is CASSSRRTGGKGYTF. In nucleotides, the CDR3 is TGTGCCAGCAGCTCCCGGAGGACAGGGGGTAAAGGCTACACCTTC.

The chain recombines TRBV20-1 with TRBJ1-6; tentative D call: TRBD1 (5 bases). Germline V CDR1 and CDR2: DFQATT, SNEGSKA (reference sequence). The CDR3 runs 13 residues. The V gene lost 3 bases and the J gene lost 10 bases, with 13 bases spanning the gap. CDR3 bases: TGCAGTGCTAGTTGGGCGGGGGACTCACCCCTCCACTTT. It specifies CSASWAGDSPLHF.